This TCR beta chain appears in the sequencing data of a study of blood T cell repertoires in COVID-19. Turning to the study itself: Sources were T cells, B-cell-depleted T cells, or PBMCs; the material itself was cDNA or gDNA.

TCRdb's table, derived via immunoSEQ multiplex PCR, lists solely in-frame clones and lacks some. The sample has roughly 330,000 clones, about 87% seen once; the top ten hold roughly 5.2%. CDR1 SQVTM and CDR2 ANQGSEA come from the germline V gene. V lost 7 bases and J 4 bases, leaving 10 bases between the germline ends. The CDR3 is 11 amino acids. Sequences were obtained from PBMCs or T cells enriched from blood (not recorded which). The chain links TRBV29-1 to TRBJ1-1, with D perhaps TRBD1 (6 bases). This TCR was recovered from a woman aged 30 to 39 who had recovered from COVID-19. CDR3 in DNA: TGCAGCGGAAACAGGGCCACTGAAGCTTTCTTT. It encodes CSGNRATEAFF.